This T cell receptor (beta chain) is drawn from a study of identical twins. Regarding the study as a whole: Diverse VJ usage suggested most zero-insertion clonotypes were not invariant T cells.

The trim removed 3 bases at V and 4 bases at J, leaving 7 bases unmatched. CDR3 length equals 14 residues. In germline, CDR1 is SQVTM, CDR2 ANQGSEA. Regarding this clonotype: Its antigen remains unknown.

TCRdb reprocessed the 5' RACE reads via MiXCR and lists one record per CDR3 protein. The sample carries 400,000 to 550,000 distinct CDR3 sequences, roughly 13% recorded once. This sample also appeared in a second study, on yellow fever vaccine responses in identical twins.

The sample consisted of CD4+ T cells sorted from blood. The chain has TRBV29-1 and TRBJ2-7, with TRBD1 matching 9 bases. The source of this sequence is a woman aged 18-29 years in good health. The CDR3 nucleotides read TGCAGCGTTGAGGTACAGGGGGCTAGGTACGAGCAGTACTTC. Protein: CSVEVQGARYEQYF.